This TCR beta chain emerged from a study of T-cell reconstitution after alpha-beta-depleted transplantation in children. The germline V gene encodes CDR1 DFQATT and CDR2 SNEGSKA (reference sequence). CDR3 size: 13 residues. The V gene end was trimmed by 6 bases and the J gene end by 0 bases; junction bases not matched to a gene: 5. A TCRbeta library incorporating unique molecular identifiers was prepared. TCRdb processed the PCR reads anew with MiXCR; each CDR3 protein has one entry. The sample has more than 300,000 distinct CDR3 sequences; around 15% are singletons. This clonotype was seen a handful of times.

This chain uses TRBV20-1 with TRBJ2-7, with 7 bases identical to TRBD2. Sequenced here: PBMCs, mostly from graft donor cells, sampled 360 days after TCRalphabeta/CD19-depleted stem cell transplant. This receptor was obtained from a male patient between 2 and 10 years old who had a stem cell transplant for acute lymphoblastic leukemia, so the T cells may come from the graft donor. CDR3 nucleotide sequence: TGCAGTGCCCCCCGGGACTACTCCTACGAGCAGTACTTC. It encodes CSAPRDYSYEQYF.